This is a list of T cell receptor beta chains from one sample in a study of technical replicates of blood from a few donors. Sequenced by immunoSEQ multiplex PCR; TCRdb stores in-frame clones only, minus some. This sample has about 59,000 clones, with 80% to 90% found just once. Sequencing input: PBMCs. The source is a human donor in good health. Some clones in this sample may be carry-over from other donors' samples. Each CDR3 is given with its conserved first and last residue. The D gene is left open where the match is weak. For some rows the clone size is stated as once, few or many, or as a class when expanded; others skip it.

abundance,j_gene,d_gene,v_gene,CDR3nt,CDR3aa
NA,TRBJ1-5,TRBD1,TRBV6-1,TGTGCCAGCAGTGACGGGACAGGGGGTCAGCCCCAGCATTTT,CASSDGTGGQPQHF
NA,TRBJ1-1,TRBD1,TRBV10-3,TGTGCCATCAGCCCGGGGGACAGGGGGATCGAAGCTTTCTTT,CAISPGDRGIEAFF
NA,TRBJ1-1,TRBD1,TRBV5-4,TGTGCCAGCAGTTTTACAGGGGGCCAAACTGAAGCTTTCTTT,CASSFTGGQTEAFF
NA,TRBJ2-7,TRBD2,TRBV6-1,TGTGCCAGCAGTGAAGGGACTAGCGGTATCTACGAGCAGTACTTC,CASSEGTSGIYEQYF
medium-sized,TRBJ1-1,NA,TRBV7-2,TGTGCCAGCAGCTTCGTCCGTAGCACTGAAGCTTTCTTT,CASSFVRSTEAFF
NA,TRBJ2-3,NA,TRBV27,TGTGCCAGCCAGCGACAGGGCACAGATACGCAGTATTTT,CASQRQGTDTQYF
NA,TRBJ2-7,TRBD1,TRBV20-1,TGCAGTGCAGGGCTAGGGGGCGGGCAGTACTTC,CSAGLGGGQYF
NA,TRBJ2-1,TRBD2,TRBV7-3,TGTGCCAGCAGCCGACTAGCGGGCAACTACAATGAGCAGTTCTTC,CASSRLAGNYNEQFF
NA,TRBJ2-7,TRBD2,TRBV19,TGTGCCAGTAGTATTCTCGCCACTAGCGGGAGTTTCAAGCAGTACTTC,CASSILATSGSFKQYF
NA,TRBJ2-1,NA,TRBV5-4,TGTGCCAGCAGCTCCCGGGACTCCTATAGGGATGAGCAGTTCTTC,CASSSRDSYRDEQFF
NA,TRBJ1-1,TRBD1,TRBV5-1,TGCGCCAGCAGCTTTTGGCCAGGGGGGAACACTGAAGCTTTCTTT,CASSFWPGGNTEAFF
NA,TRBJ1-1,NA,TRBV12-5,TGTGCTAGTGGTAAAGAGGCTTCATGGGCTTTCTTT,CASGKEASWAFF
NA,TRBJ1-1,NA,TRBV19,TGTGCCAGTAGTATAGCTAGGAACACTGAAGCTTTCTTT,CASSIARNTEAFF
NA,TRBJ1-2,TRBD1,TRBV18,TGTGCCAGCTCACTCAGGACAGGGGAAGACTATGGCTACACCTTC,CASSLRTGEDYGYTF
many,TRBJ2-7,TRBD2,TRBV9,TGTGCCAGCAGCGTTAGCGGGGGGGGCTACGAGCAGTACTTC,CASSVSGGGYEQYF
NA,TRBJ1-1,TRBD1,TRBV5-1,TGCGCCAGCAACAATAGAGAGACAGGGGCAGGGGAAGCTTTCTTT,CASNNRETGAGEAFF
NA,TRBJ2-3,TRBD2,TRBV19,TGTGCCAGTAGTATGGGACTAGCCTCGGCCCAGATTACGCAGTATTTT,CASSMGLASAQITQYF
NA,TRBJ1-1,NA,TRBV4-1,TGCGCCAGCAGCCAAGGCCGCGATACTGAAGCTTTCTTT,CASSQGRDTEAFF
NA,TRBJ1-4,TRBD1,TRBV6-6,TGTGCCAGCAGTTGGGACAGGGGGCCGTTTAATGAAAAACTGTTTTTT,CASSWDRGPFNEKLFF
NA,TRBJ2-6,NA,TRBV4-3,TGCGCCAGCAGCCAAGAGAGGGTCGGCTCTGGGGCCAACGTCCTGACTTTC,CASSQERVGSGANVLTF
NA,TRBJ2-1,TRBD1,TRBV29-1,TGCAGCGCCGGGGGACAGGGTAATGAGCAGTTCTTC,CSAGGQGNEQFF
NA,TRBJ2-7,NA,TRBV25-1,TGTGCCAGCAGTGAATCTAGACGGGAGCAGTACTTC,CASSESRREQYF
NA,TRBJ2-7,TRBD2,TRBV4-2,TGTGCCAGCAGCCAAGGGGGCCTAGCGGGAGACGAGGAGCAGTACTTC,CASSQGGLAGDEEQYF
NA,TRBJ2-1,NA,TRBV15,TGTGCCACCAGCAGAGCCAACAATGAGCAGTTCTTC,CATSRANNEQFF
NA,TRBJ2-2,TRBD1,TRBV18,TGTGCCAGCTCAAGACAGGGGTCTTCTAACACCGGGGAGCTGTTTTTT,CASSRQGSSNTGELFF
NA,TRBJ2-1,TRBD2,TRBV6-4,TGTGCCAGCAGTGACTCCGTTCGGGCTAGCGGGAACTACAATGAGCAGTTCTTC,CASSDSVRASGNYNEQFF
NA,TRBJ2-7,NA,TRBV6-1,TGTGCCAGCAGTGAAGTCAGAGAGGGCGAGCAGTACTTC,CASSEVREGEQYF
NA,TRBJ2-5,TRBD2,TRBV5-6,TGTGCCAGCAGCTTGACCAGCGGGAGCCAAGAGACCCAGTACTTC,CASSLTSGSQETQYF
NA,TRBJ2-1,TRBD1,TRBV7-8,TGTGCCAGCAGCTCACCTTGGACAGGGGTTAACAATGAGCAGTTCTTC,CASSSPWTGVNNEQFF